Listed below are T cell receptor beta chains from one sample, sequenced in a study of blood T cell repertoires in COVID-19. The protocol was immunoSEQ multiplex PCR, while the TCRdb copy is restricted to in-frame clones and leaves out a portion. Here the sample spans around 300,000 clones, roughly 90% being singletons. The sample consisted of PBMCs or T cells enriched from blood (not recorded which). The receptors stem from a woman aged 60 to 75 who had recovered from COVID-19. Both conserved end residues are part of each CDR3. A D gene is named only where the DNA matches it firmly. Size is omitted from some rows. Given values are once, few, many or a class for expanded clones.

j_call d_call clone_size v_call cdr3_nt cdr3_aa
TRBJ1-6 - - TRBV21-1 TGTGCCAGCAGCAACCTGGGCAGGCTAAATTCACCCCTCCACTTT CASSNLGRLNSPLHF
TRBJ1-5 TRBD1 - TRBV30 TGTGCCTGGAGCGCCCCCGACAGGGCTCAGCCCCAGCATTTT CAWSAPDRAQPQHF
TRBJ1-5 - - TRBV6-6 TGTGCCAGCAGTTACGAGGGGAGGAGCTATCAGCCCCAGCATTTT CASSYEGRSYQPQHF
TRBJ1-1 - - TRBV10-1 TGCGCCAGCAGCCGCTTTGGGACAATCGGCACTGAAGCTTTCTTT CASSRFGTIGTEAFF
TRBJ1-3 - - TRBV2 TGTGCCAGCATGAGGGTCAGCTCTGGAAACACCATATATTTT CASMRVSSGNTIYF
TRBJ2-2 - - TRBV2 TGTGCCAGCAGTGAATGGTCAGGATTTTACACCGGGGAGCTGTTTTTT CASSEWSGFYTGELFF
TRBJ1-3 - once TRBV18 TGTGCCAGCTCACCACAGGGGAAGCACACCATATATTTT CASSPQGKHTIYF
TRBJ2-6 - - TRBV7-9 TGTGCCAGCAGCGGAGGGTCTTCTGGGGCCAACGTCCTGACTTTC CASSGGSSGANVLTF
TRBJ1-6 TRBD1 few TRBV7-6 TGTGCCAGCAGCTCGGGACAGGGGGTACTTTCACCCCTCCACTTT CASSSGQGVLSPLHF
TRBJ1-1 - - TRBV5-1 TGCGCCAGCAGCTTGGAACCGGGTCCGACCACTGAAGCTTTCTTT CASSLEPGPTTEAFF
TRBJ1-1 - - TRBV19 TGTGCCAGTAGTCCCGGGACACCCTACCTGAACACTGAAGCTTTCTTT CASSPGTPYLNTEAFF
TRBJ2-3 TRBD2 - TRBV5-8 TGTGCCAGCAGCTCGAGGACTAGTTTGACAGATACGCAGTATTTT CASSSRTSLTDTQYF
TRBJ2-2 TRBD2 - TRBV6-5 TGTGCCAGCAGATCTCTAGCGGAGGCCGGGGAGCTGTTTTTT CASRSLAEAGELFF
TRBJ2-7 - - TRBV28 TGTGCCAGCAGCGGGACACTCTCCTACGAGCAGTACTTC CASSGTLSYEQYF
TRBJ2-1 - - TRBV7-3 TGTGCCAGCAGCTCCCCAGCCGGGAGTGAGCAGTTCTTC CASSSPAGSEQFF
TRBJ2-7 - - TRBV21-1 TGTGCCAGCAGCAAAGGGCTACAGGGGGCTTCTTTAATATCCTACGAGCAGTACTTC CASSKGLQGASLISYEQYF
TRBJ1-1 TRBD1 - TRBV2 TGTGCCAGCACGGGGACAGTTGGGGGTCGGGCTTTCTTT CASTGTVGGRAFF
TRBJ2-7 TRBD1 once TRBV9 TGTGCCAGCAGCGTAGCCGGGACAGCAAAACACGAGCAGTACTTC CASSVAGTAKHEQYF
TRBJ2-7 TRBD1 - TRBV27 TGTGCCAGCAGTTTCCTGGGACAGGGATACGAGCAGTACTTC CASSFLGQGYEQYF
TRBJ1-1 - - TRBV5-1 TGCGCCAGCAGCTTGCAGAACACTGAAGCTTTCTTT CASSLQNTEAFF
TRBJ1-2 - - TRBV5-1 TGCGCCAGCAGCTTGGATCCCGGGGGAGGCTACACCTTC CASSLDPGGGYTF
TRBJ2-7 - - TRBV20-1 TGCAGTGGGCTCACCAACTACGAGCAGTACTTC CSGLTNYEQYF
TRBJ2-3 TRBD2 - TRBV5-1 TGCGCCAGCAGCTTGCCTGGCGGGGGAGGGACAGATACGCAGTATTTT CASSLPGGGGTDTQYF
TRBJ1-1 - - TRBV27 TGTGCCAGCACCGTGGGCGGGGTATCGGGGACTGAAGCTTTCTTT CASTVGGVSGTEAFF
TRBJ2-7 TRBD1 - TRBV11-2 TGTGCCAGCAACCTGAAGACAGGGGGCTATTCCTACGAGCAGTACTTC CASNLKTGGYSYEQYF
TRBJ2-1 TRBD2 - TRBV9 TGTGCCAGCAGCGGCACTAGCGGGAACTTCGATGAGCAGTTCTTC CASSGTSGNFDEQFF
TRBJ2-7 TRBD2 - TRBV11-3 TGTGCCAGCAGCTTAGAGCCTAGCGGAGGAACTTACTACGAGCAGTACTTC CASSLEPSGGTYYEQYF
TRBJ2-1 - - TRBV18 TGTGCCAGCTCACCAGGCAGGGTAACGGACAATGAGCAGTTCTTC CASSPGRVTDNEQFF
TRBJ2-3 - - TRBV6-5 TGTGCCAGCATCCCGGGTCGGGGATGGGATACGCAGTATTTT CASIPGRGWDTQYF
TRBJ2-1 TRBD2 - TRBV3-1/TRBV3-2 TGTGCCAGCAGCCAAGTAACTAGCGGGACCTATGAGCAGTTCTTC CASSQVTSGTYEQFF
TRBJ2-1 TRBD1 - TRBV2 TGTGCCAGCACACTCCGGGACAGCTCCTACAATGAGCAGTTCTTC CASTLRDSSYNEQFF
TRBJ2-3 - - TRBV5-1 TGCGCCAGCAGCCCGGACTCCTCCAGCACAGATACGCAGTATTTT CASSPDSSSTDTQYF
TRBJ1-1 - - TRBV7-9 TGTGCCAGCAGCCCTCGGGAGGCCACTGAAGCTTTCTTT CASSPREATEAFF
TRBJ2-2 - - TRBV19 TGTGCCAGTAGTAACAGGAACGGGGAGCTGTTTTTT CASSNRNGELFF
TRBJ2-5 - - TRBV19 TGTGCCAGTAGTAGGTGGGACACTGAACAAGAGACCCAGTACTTC CASSRWDTEQETQYF
TRBJ2-7 TRBD1 - TRBV5-1 TGCGCCAGCAGCCCTGGACAGGGAGGAAACGAGCAGTACTTC CASSPGQGGNEQYF
TRBJ1-2 TRBD1 - TRBV23-1 TGCGCCAGCAGTCAGGCCAGGACAGGGGACAACTATGGCTACACCTTC CASSQARTGDNYGYTF
TRBJ1-2 - - TRBV4-1 TGCGCCAGCAGCTACGGGACTGACTCTACCTATGGCTACACCTTC CASSYGTDSTYGYTF
TRBJ2-3 TRBD2 once TRBV7-3 TGTGCCAGCAGCGCCGGACTAGCGGCTAGCACAGATACGCAGTATTTT CASSAGLAASTDTQYF
TRBJ2-1 - - TRBV18 TGTGCCAGCTCACCCAGGGGAAGCTCCTACAATGAGCAGTTCTTC CASSPRGSSYNEQFF
TRBJ1-1 - - TRBV27 TGTGCCAGCAGTTTAAATATGGGGCGGGAGATTGGGACTGAAGCTTTCTTT CASSLNMGREIGTEAFF
TRBJ1-1 - few TRBV6-6 TGTGCCAGCAGTTACACATCGAACACTGAAGCTTTCTTT CASSYTSNTEAFF
TRBJ2-3 TRBD2 - TRBV18 TGTGCCAGCTCTCCCCTAGCGGCTAGCACAGATACGCAGTATTTT CASSPLAASTDTQYF
TRBJ2-1 - - TRBV7-2 TGTGCCAGCAGCTTAGAGCGGGCGACCTACAATGAGCAGTTCTTC CASSLERATYNEQFF